These 10 T cell receptor beta chains came from one sample sequenced in a study of T cell changes during pregnancy in multiple sclerosis. TCRdb's table, derived via immunoSEQ multiplex PCR, lists solely in-frame clones and lacks some. The data show around 33,000 clones, around 87% seen once. The sample in question was CD4+ T cells from peripheral blood mononuclear cells, obtained in the third trimester of pregnancy. These receptors originate from a female donor in good health, enrolled as a control in a pregnancy study.

This clone has just one count. V and J are TRBV2 and TRBJ2-2, with D perhaps matching TRBD1 (5 bases). V was clipped by 3 bases and J by 5 bases, with 10 bases between them. This CDR3 spans 14 amino acids. Germline-derived CDR1 and CDR2 are SNHLY and FYNNEI. The CDR3 DNA follows: TGTGCCAGCAGTGAGGGGCCGAGTACCGGGGAGCTGTTTTTT. It specifies CASSEGPSTGELFF. Full variable domain (outside the CDR3, taken from reference TRBV2 and TRBJ2-2): EPEVTQTPSHQVTQMGQEVILRCVPISNHLYFYWYRQILGQKVEFLVSFYNNEISEKSEIFDDQFSVERPDGSNFTLKIRSTKLEDSAMYFCASSEGPSTGELFFGEGSRLTVL.

V gene TRBV6-5 combines with J gene TRBJ1-2, with 8 bases identical to TRBD1. J gave up 4 bases and V 5 bases, and 9 bases lay outside the gene matches. The CDR3 covers 15 residues. Germline CDR1 MNHEY, CDR2 SVGAGI. The CDR3 nucleotides read TGTGCCAGCAGTAGGGGAACGGGACAGGTCTATGGCTACACCTTC. It encodes CASSRGTGQVYGYTF.

This chain links TRBV27 with TRBJ2-1, with a possible D match to TRBD1 (6 bases). V shed 4 bases and J shed 2 bases, with 9 bases lying between them. Germline V gene lookup returns CDR1 MNHEY and CDR2 SMNVEV (reference sequence). The CDR3 loop spans 14 amino acids. The CDR3 is CASSSGQTYNEQFF. CDR3 sequence (DNA): TGTGCCAGCAGTTCAGGACAGACCTACAATGAGCAGTTCTTC.

This chain uses TRBV6-6 with TRBJ1-5; TRBD1 matches 10 bases. The junction had 10 bases not matched to a gene; V was cut back by 6 bases and J by 5 bases. The CDR3 consists of 16 residues. The V gene's germline CDR1 is MNHNY and CDR2 SVGAGI (reference sequence). CDR3 in DNA: TGTGCCAGCAGAAAAAGGGGACAGGGGTCGGATCAGCCCCAGCATTTT. Its protein is CASRKRGQGSDQPQHF.

This chain links TRBV15 with TRBJ2-2; 9 nucleotides agree with TRBD2. After removal of 10 bases from V and 1 base from J, the junction contained 10 bases not matched to a gene. Germline CDR1 and CDR2: LNHNV and YYDKDF (reference sequence). The CDR3 extends over 16 amino acids. CDR3 region: CAIRASGVMNTGELFF. The CDR3 DNA reads TGTGCCATCCGGGCTAGCGGGGTGATGAACACCGGGGAGCTGTTTTTT. The whole variable domain, remainder taken from reference TRBV15 and TRBJ2-2, is DAMVIQNPRYQVTQFGKPVTLSCSQTLNHNVMYWYQQKSSQAPKLLFHYYDKDFNNEADTPDNFQSRRPNTSFCFLDIRSPGLGDTAMYLCAIRASGVMNTGELFFGEGSRLTVL.

The chain couples TRBV30 to TRBJ1-2; 7 positions match TRBD1. The CDR3 covers 11 residues. Per germline, CDR1 GTSNPN and CDR2 SVGIG (reference sequence). Germline trimming cut 4 bases from V and 11 bases from J; bases unmatched to any gene: 7. The CDR3 spells CAWIQGGGYTF. The CDR3 coding sequence is TGTGCCTGGATTCAGGGGGGCGGTTACACCTTC.

The gene calls are TRBV29-1 and TRBJ1-2; the D gene is possibly TRBD1 (5 bases). Germline-derived CDR1 and CDR2 are SQVTM and ANQGSEA. The CDR3 covers 13 residues. The germline V and J ends were trimmed by 3 bases and 1 base, with 9 bases remaining between them. CDR3 sequence reads: CSVEGQGNYGYTF. CDR3 coding DNA: TGCAGCGTTGAGGGGCAGGGTAACTATGGCTACACCTTC. The full variable domain, completed using reference TRBV29-1 and TRBJ1-2, is SAVISQKPSRDICQRGTSLTIQCQVDSQVTMMFWYRQQPGQSLTLIATANQGSEATYESGFVIDKFPISRPNLTFSTLTVSNMSPEDSSIYLCSVEGQGNYGYTFGSGTRLTVV.

This clone was counted between two and nine times. This chain uses TRBV7-2 with TRBJ1-5, with 10 bases fitting TRBD1. With V trimmed by 5 bases and J by 7 bases, 5 bases remained unmatched. CDR3 size: 14 residues. Germline V gene sequence: CDR1 SGHTA, CDR2 FQGNSA. Here the CDR3 reads CASSDRGPWQPQHF. CDR3 coding DNA: TGTGCCAGCAGCGACAGGGGGCCGTGGCAGCCCCAGCATTTT. The whole variable domain, filled in from reference TRBV7-2 and TRBJ1-5, reads GAGVSQSPSNKVTEKGKDVELRCDPISGHTALYWYRQSLGQGLEFLIYFQGNSAPDKSGLPSDRFSAERTGGSVSTLTIQRTQQEDSAVYLCASSDRGPWQPQHFGDGTRLSIL.

V usage is TRBV5-4 and J usage is TRBJ2-7; D is unresolved. Deletions cut 0 bases from V and 3 bases from J, with 4 bases between. CDR3 length: 12 residues. Germline V gives CDR1 SGHNT, CDR2 YYREEE (reference sequence). DNA of the CDR3: TGTGCCAGCAGCTTGGACGGCTACGAGCAGTACTTC. Translating gives CASSLDGYEQYF. Complete variable domain (other parts from reference TRBV5-4 and TRBJ2-7): ETGVTQSPTHLIKTRGQQVTLRCSSQSGHNTVSWYQQALGQGPQFIFQYYREEENGRGNFPPRFSGLQFPNYSSELNVNALELDDSALYLCASSLDGYEQYFGPGTRLTVT.

V and J are TRBV6-1 and TRBJ1-1, with D unclear. Trimming removed 2 bases from V and 1 base from J, with 8 bases in between. The CDR3 consists of 14 residues. The germline V gene has CDR1 MNHNS and CDR2 SASEGT. The CDR3 bases are TGTGCCAGCAGTGAACGGGATTCGAACACTGAAGCTTTCTTT. It is translated as CASSERDSNTEAFF.